This T cell receptor beta chain was obtained from a study of T cell clonality in common variable immunodeficiency. Sequencing input was equivalent genomic DNA from CVID and controls. TCRdb's copy holds only in-frame clones and misses some; the assay was immunoSEQ multiplex PCR. The sample includes approximately 37,000 clones, none of them occurring once. This clone was recorded many times. Its antigen remains unknown. Patients and controls were mostly of Caucasian heritage. Study results and limitations: CVID subjects had higher TCRbeta clonality than healthy controls, most marked in about a third. CVID patient heterogeneity limited repertoire-clinical complication correlations.

The TCR comes from a person between 18 and 75 years old in good health. The sequenced material came from peripheral blood mononuclear cells.

The sequenced CDR3 bases are TGTGCCAGCCTGCTAGCGCTAACCTCGAACACCGGGGAG. It is translated as CASLLALTSNTGE. The full CDR3 is CASLLALTSNTGELFF. The chain employs TRBV2 and TRBJ2-2; D is possibly TRBD2 (6 bases). The read finishes 3 residues shy of the CDR3 end, and the germline J gene is used to complete it. The V gene lost 8 bases and the J gene lost 0 bases, with 16 bases spanning the gap. Per the germline V gene, CDR1 is SNHLY and CDR2 is FYNNEI. The CDR3 spans 16 residues.